The rows below give T cell receptor beta chains drawn from one sample of a study of shared clonotypes between healthy human individuals. TCRdb's table, derived via immunoSEQ multiplex PCR, lists solely in-frame clones and lacks some. The table has approximately 460,000 clones, around 77% seen once; the top ten hold approximately 12%. Specimen: PBMCs. The receptors stem from a woman in her thirties or forties in good health. Some clones in this sample may be carry-over from other donors' samples. Both conserved end residues are part of each CDR3. The D gene is left open where the match is weak. Clone size is given for some rows only: seen once, a few or many times, or a class if the clone is expanded.

d_call	v_call	clone_size	j_call	cdr3_nt	cdr3_aa
TRBD1	TRBV19	.	TRBJ1-1	TGTGCCAGTAGTACTCGCGACAGGGCTGAAGCTTTCTTT	CASSTRDRAEAFF
TRBD1	TRBV5-1	.	TRBJ1-4	TGCGCCAGCAGCCGGGACAGGAATAATGAAAAACTGTTTTTT	CASSRDRNNEKLFF
TRBD1	TRBV7-2	.	TRBJ1-1	TGTGCCAGCAGCCCCTCCGACAGGGGGAACACTGAAGCTTTCTTT	CASSPSDRGNTEAFF
.	TRBV9	.	TRBJ2-5	TGTGCCAGCAGCGCGGGATTCCAAGAGACCCAGTACTTC	CASSAGFQETQYF
.	TRBV7-8	.	TRBJ1-3	TGTGCCAGCAGCAAGCAGGCACTCCGCTCTGGAAACACCATATATTTT	CASSKQALRSGNTIYF
TRBD1	TRBV9	.	TRBJ2-7	TGTGCCAGCAGCGTAGAGGCAGGGGGCGCTGGGGTGTCCTACGAGCAGTACTTC	CASSVEAGGAGVSYEQYF
TRBD1	TRBV28	.	TRBJ2-7	TGTGCCAGCAGCCCAACCGGGACAGGGGCTTACGAGCAGTACTTC	CASSPTGTGAYEQYF
.	TRBV28	once	TRBJ2-7	TGTGCCAGCAGCCGGCCTCAGAGCCCACAGTACTTC	CASSRPQSPQYF
TRBD1	TRBV18	.	TRBJ1-1	TGTGCCAGCTCACCACCTTCAGGGGGGAGGACTGAAGCTTTCTTT	CASSPPSGGRTEAFF
.	TRBV18	.	TRBJ2-3	TGTGCCAGCTCAATCGGACAGCCCACAGATACGCAGTATTTT	CASSIGQPTDTQYF
.	TRBV30	.	TRBJ2-1	TGTGCCTGGAGTCCTTCGCTACAGTACAATGAGCAGTTCTTC	CAWSPSLQYNEQFF
.	TRBV2	.	TRBJ2-4	TGTGCCAGCAACGGGGGAGCCAAAAACATTCAGTACTTC	CASNGGAKNIQYF
.	TRBV28	few	TRBJ1-1	TGTGCCAGCACCCCGACACAAAGAAACACTGAAGCTTTCTTT	CASTPTQRNTEAFF
.	TRBV7-9	once	TRBJ2-2	TGTGCCAGCAGCTTAGCGAGGTCTTCCCAAGGCACCGGGGAGCTGTTTTTT	CASSLARSSQGTGELFF
TRBD2	TRBV7-9	.	TRBJ2-5	TGTGCCAGCAGCTTAGGACTAGCGGGAGGACAAGAGACCCAGTACTTC	CASSLGLAGGQETQYF
.	TRBV10-2	.	TRBJ1-1	TGCGCCAGCAGGCTAGGGGGGAACACTGAAGCTTTCTTT	CASRLGGNTEAFF
TRBD2	TRBV19	.	TRBJ2-7	TGTGCCAGTAGGCAGCGGGAGTTTAGGTACGAGCAGTACTTC	CASRQREFRYEQYF
.	TRBV29-1	.	TRBJ1-2	TGCAGCGTTGGCAGGATTCCTAACTATGGCTACACCTTC	CSVGRIPNYGYTF
TRBD2	TRBV7-6	many	TRBJ2-5	TGTGCCAGCAGCTCCGGACTAGCGGGAGAGACCCAGTACTTC	CASSSGLAGETQYF
.	TRBV5-8	.	TRBJ1-5	TGTGCCAGCAGCTTGGGGGTAGGCAATCAGCCCCAGCATTTT	CASSLGVGNQPQHF
.	TRBV18	.	TRBJ2-7	TGTGCCAGCGCCCGGGAAACGGGGTACGAGCAGTACTTC	CASARETGYEQYF
.	TRBV18	once	TRBJ2-7	TGTGCCAGCTCACCATCGCACTACGAGCAGTACTTC	CASSPSHYEQYF
TRBD2	TRBV5-4	.	TRBJ2-2	TGTGCCAGCAGCTTGGCTGGGACTAGCGGGAGTGGAACCGGGGAGCTGTTTTTT	CASSLAGTSGSGTGELFF
.	TRBV5-4	.	TRBJ1-2	TGTGCCAGCAGCCTCCCCGAGCTACGACTCCCAGGACCTAACTATGGCTACACCTTC	CASSLPELRLPGPNYGYTF
.	TRBV6-5	.	TRBJ2-3	TGTGCCAGCAGTTACAGGGGTCCTAGCACAGATACGCAGTATTTT	CASSYRGPSTDTQYF
.	TRBV10-3	.	TRBJ2-2	TGTGCCATCAGTGAGTCTGGGGTCGCGAACACCGGGGAGCTGTTTTTT	CAISESGVANTGELFF
TRBD1	TRBV7-8	.	TRBJ1-5	TGTGCCAGCAGCTCGGTAGCGACAGGGGGAAATCAGCCCCAGCATTTT	CASSSVATGGNQPQHF
TRBD1	TRBV11-2	once	TRBJ2-1	TGTGCCAGCAGCGGGACAGGGATCTACAATGAGCAGTTCTTC	CASSGTGIYNEQFF
TRBD1	TRBV5-1	.	TRBJ1-5	TGCGCCAGCAGCTTGGAGACAGGGAGCAATCAGCCCCAGCATTTT	CASSLETGSNQPQHF
.	TRBV27	.	TRBJ1-4	TGTGCCAGCAGTTTGGATGAAAAACTGTTTTTT	CASSLDEKLFF
.	TRBV28	.	TRBJ1-1	TGTGCCAGCAGTTTAGGCGGACGCACTGAAGCTTTCTTT	CASSLGGRTEAFF
.	TRBV18	.	TRBJ1-1	TGTGCCAGTTTGATTTTGCAGAACACTGAAGCTTTCTTT	CASLILQNTEAFF
.	TRBV7-9	.	TRBJ1-5	TGTGCCAGCAGCTTACAGGGAGACCAGCCCCAGCATTTT	CASSLQGDQPQHF
.	TRBV15	.	TRBJ1-5	TGTGCCACCAGCAGAGATGGACAGCAGCCCCAGCATTTT	CATSRDGQQPQHF
.	TRBV30	.	TRBJ2-7	TGTGCCTGGGACCTTGATGCCGCTTTCGAGCAGTACTTC	CAWDLDAAFEQYF
.	TRBV2	.	TRBJ1-2	TGTGCCAGCAGTGGGTCGGGCTACGGGACTTTTGGCTACACCTTC	CASSGSGYGTFGYTF